These T cell receptor beta chains were read from a single sample in a study of T-cell memory formation after mild COVID-19. TCRdb reanalysed the 5' RACE reads using MiXCR and keeps one entry per CDR3 protein. The table lists about 57,000 distinct CDR3 sequences, 9.5% to 15% of them singletons. Sample: PBMCs or a T cell subset sorted from them (not recorded which). The source of these receptors is a man aged 18 to 35 who had mild COVID-19 (a few samples of this study predate the infection). Cell type and time point are not known. Each CDR3 is given with its conserved first and last residue. D genes are given only for firm matches. Rows may omit the clone size; those that give it use once, few, many or a size class.

clone size | J gene | V gene | D gene | CDR3 protein | CDR3 DNA
many | TRBJ2-4 | TRBV4-1 | . | CASSKEERWAGIQYF | TGCGCCAGCAGCAAAGAGGAACGGTGGGCAGGCATTCAGTACTTC
many | TRBJ2-5 | TRBV7-3 | TRBD2 | CASSLTGGAGETQYF | TGTGCCAGCAGCTTAACCGGGGGGGCAGGAGAGACCCAGTACTTC
few | TRBJ2-5 | TRBV24-1 | TRBD2 | CATSDNSGGGQETQYF | TGTGCCACCAGTGATAATAGCGGGGGGGGCCAAGAGACCCAGTACTTC
few | TRBJ1-2 | TRBV7-2 | . | CASTTTHRAGYTF | TGTGCCAGCACCACAACCCACAGGGCTGGCTACACCTTC
. | TRBJ2-6 | TRBV6-6 | . | CASSRPSSGANVLTF | TGTGCCAGCAGCCGACCGAGCTCTGGGGCCAACGTCCTGACTTTC
. | TRBJ1-1 | TRBV4-1 | . | CASSQAFGVNTEAFF | TGCGCCAGCAGCCAAGCATTTGGGGTGAACACTGAAGCTTTCTTT
. | TRBJ2-7 | TRBV5-1 | TRBD1 | CASSLGDRGYEQYF | TGCGCCAGCAGCTTGGGGGACAGGGGGTACGAGCAGTACTTC
many | TRBJ2-2 | TRBV3-1 | . | CASSPPGEPGTGELFF | TGTGCCAGCAGCCCCCCGGGGGAGCCCGGGACCGGGGAGCTGTTTTTT
. | TRBJ2-3 | TRBV3-1 | . | CASSQVSGTDTQYF | TGTGCCAGCAGCCAAGTATCAGGCACAGATACGCAGTATTTT
. | TRBJ1-5 | TRBV9 | . | CASSVDYTQPQHF | TGTGCCAGCAGCGTAGATTATACTCAGCCCCAGCATTTT
many | TRBJ2-3 | TRBV7-6 | . | CASSLMGPTSTDTQYF | TGTGCCAGCAGCTTAATGGGCCCCACTAGCACAGATACGCAGTATTTT
. | TRBJ1-2 | TRBV5-4 | . | CASSFSDIYGYTF | TGTGCCAGCAGCTTTTCGGACATCTATGGCTACACCTTC
few | TRBJ2-1 | TRBV20-1 | TRBD2 | CSAAWGGKSYNEQFF | TGCAGTGCTGCTTGGGGGGGTAAATCCTACAATGAGCAGTTCTTC
. | TRBJ2-7 | TRBV12-3/TRBV12-4 | . | CASTSAYEQYF | TGTGCCAGCACTAGCGCCTACGAGCAGTACTTC
few | TRBJ2-3 | TRBV5-6 | TRBD2 | CASSATSGGSTDTQYF | TGTGCCAGCAGCGCAACTAGCGGGGGTAGCACAGATACGCAGTATTTT
few | TRBJ1-1 | TRBV10-3 | . | CAISPGASTEAFF | TGTGCCATCAGTCCCGGGGCCTCGACTGAAGCTTTCTTT
few | TRBJ1-1 | TRBV7-3 | . | CASSLLQGTEAFF | TGTGCCAGCAGCTTATTACAGGGAACTGAAGCTTTCTTT
few | TRBJ1-4 | TRBV19 | . | CASSSHRQNEKLFF | TGTGCCAGTAGTAGCCACCGACAGAATGAAAAACTGTTTTTT
many | TRBJ2-3 | TRBV6-5 | . | CASRQPGRSDTQYF | TGTGCCAGCAGACAACCAGGGAGGTCAGATACGCAGTATTTT
many | TRBJ1-2 | TRBV11-2 | . | CASSSGTGSGYTF | TGTGCCAGCAGCTCCGGAACAGGGTCTGGCTACACCTTC
. | TRBJ1-1 | TRBV20-1 | . | CSATQGLNTEAFF | TGCAGTGCTACACAGGGCCTGAACACTGAAGCTTTCTTT
few | TRBJ2-3 | TRBV6-2/TRBV6-3 | TRBD1 | CASSYPSRGLRTTDTQYF | TGTGCCAGCAGTTACCCAAGCAGGGGGCTCCGAACCACAGATACGCAGTATTTT
. | TRBJ1-5 | TRBV4-1 | . | CASSHPVGGQPQHF | TGCGCCAGCAGCCATCCAGTGGGGGGTCAGCCCCAGCATTTT
. | TRBJ2-7 | TRBV20-1 | . | CSARDLTHEQYF | TGCAGTGCTAGAGATCTGACCCACGAGCAGTACTTC
. | TRBJ2-4 | TRBV5-5 | . | CASSIEGDRGKNIQYF | TGTGCCAGCAGTATCGAGGGGGATAGAGGCAAAAACATTCAGTACTTC
few | TRBJ2-5 | TRBV5-1 | . | CASSLAELTGPAETQYF | TGCGCCAGCAGCTTGGCTGAACTTACGGGCCCCGCGGAGACCCAGTACTTC
. | TRBJ2-3 | TRBV7-8 | TRBD2 | CASSPRRLSGVRTDTQYF | TGTGCCAGCAGCCCCCGCCGCCTCAGCGGGGTCCGCACAGATACGCAGTATTTT
many | TRBJ2-1 | TRBV6-4 | TRBD2 | CASSDSTSGGDEQFF | TGTGCCAGCAGTGACTCGACTAGCGGGGGGGATGAGCAGTTCTTC
. | TRBJ1-3 | TRBV7-2 | . | CASSYIAGNTIYF | TGTGCCAGCAGCTACATTGCTGGAAACACCATATATTTT